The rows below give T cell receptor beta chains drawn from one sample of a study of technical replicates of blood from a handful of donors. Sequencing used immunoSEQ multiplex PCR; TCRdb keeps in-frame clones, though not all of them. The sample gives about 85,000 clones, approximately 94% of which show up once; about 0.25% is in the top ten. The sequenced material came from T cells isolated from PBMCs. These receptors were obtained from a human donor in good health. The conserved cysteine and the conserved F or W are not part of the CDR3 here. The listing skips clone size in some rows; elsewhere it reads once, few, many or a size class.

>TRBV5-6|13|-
ASSLGAGLGNTIY
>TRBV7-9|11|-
ASRGGTNEKLF
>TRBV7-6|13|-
ASSPAGTGDYEQY
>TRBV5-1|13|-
ASSWAGNMNTEAF
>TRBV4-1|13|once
ASSQPGQSTGELF
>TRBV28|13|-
ASTPAAGLNYEQY
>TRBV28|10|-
ASSPGQRGYT
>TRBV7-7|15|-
ASSLAPPGQGFYEQF
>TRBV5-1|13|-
ASSLGGQGNQPQH
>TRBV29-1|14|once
SVAPFSGALSTEAF
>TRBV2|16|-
ASNQGGFGATNTGELF
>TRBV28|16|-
ASSSRQGSPGGANVLT
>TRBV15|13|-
ATSRDRGNNQPQH
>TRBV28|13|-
ASTQRLAAANEQF
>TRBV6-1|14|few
ASSDFRAGAPNEQY
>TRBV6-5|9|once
ASTQASEQY
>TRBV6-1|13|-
ASSDGQGLNTEAF
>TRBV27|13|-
ASSLSRGGQEKAF
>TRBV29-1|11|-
SVWYGGNQPQH
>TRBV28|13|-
ASEVGGSSYNEQF
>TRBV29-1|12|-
SVGLAGARGELF
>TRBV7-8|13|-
ASSLARDRGREQY
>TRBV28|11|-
ASSGTSSEAQY
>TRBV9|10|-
ASSGRDREIY
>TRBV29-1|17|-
SVEDETGGYHSGANVLT
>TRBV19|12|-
ASSLDRGVTEAF
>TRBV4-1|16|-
ASSQPFLAGGPRNEQF
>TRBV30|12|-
AWSDRGTRVRQY
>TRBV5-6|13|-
ASSPGQGGRKTQY